The T cell receptor (beta chain) described here comes from a study of Ad26.COV2.S vaccination and SARS-CoV-2 variants (dated by TCRdb to the early 2020s). Concerning the study at large: Donors in the vaccine arm were drawn from COV1001, a multicentre, randomized, double-blind, placebo-controlled phase I-IIa trial testing Ad26.COV2.S in healthy adults. Investigators remained blinded to trial group allocation during experiments and outcome assessment. Ad26.COV2.S was administered intramuscularly at a dose of 5x10^10 or 1x10^11 viral particles, either as one shot or as two shots given 56 days apart. The TCR-sequenced set comprised around 30 samples: some 20 Ad26.COV2.S vaccine recipients, 5 placebo recipients and 8 SARS-CoV-2 convalescent individuals. Participants in the trial were split at random into five groups of five each, receiving low-dose or high-dose Ad26.COV2.S once or twice, or else placebo on both occasions. Sequencing of the TCRbeta repertoire served to evaluate the specificity and breadth of SARS-CoV-2-reactive T cell receptors following Ad26.COV2.S vaccination.

What the work shows at the level of the full study, not this receptor alone: The authors noted that total T cell responses may have been underestimated by the TCR breadth and depth analyses. Vaccine and placebo recipients had similar non-spike TCR breadth, a finding consistent with the vaccine containing only spike. Higher spike-specific TCR breadth was observed in Ad26.COV2.S recipients than in placebo recipients (P = 0.0014). The study was not powered to compare responses between vaccine doses or regimens. After vaccination, spike-specific CD8+ and CD4+ T cell responses were reported to show substantial breadth.

Explained via the paper, the treatment or condition label denotes: 15 to 20 received Ad26.COV2.S at low or high dose, single or two shots; about 5 received placebo; per-sample allocation not given. Repertoires of vaccine and placebo recipients were sequenced from samples taken on day 63 after the first injection. In Cohort 1b, 20 to 25 adults aged 18-55 years were enrolled at a single site in Boston, USA, between 29 July and 7 August 2020. As a vaccine, Ad26.COV2.S was a replication-incompetent adenovirus type 26 vector that expressed a prefusion-stabilized SARS-CoV-2 spike protein derived from the original Wuhan strain. V is shortened by 5 bases, J by 2 bases, and the region joining them spans 10 bases. The CDR3 measures 13 amino acids from cysteine to phenylalanine. Of the read, only the CDR3 DNA is kept; its 39 bases are in frame from base 1. Via the germline V gene, CDR1 is MDHEN and CDR2 SYDVKM.

The immunoSEQ Assay was used to sequence TCRbeta CDR3 regions. After extraction, genomic DNA underwent amplification by bias-controlled multiplex PCR, followed by high-throughput sequencing. As for how the authors treated the data: To quantify the absolute abundance of every unique TCRbeta CDR3 region, sequences were collapsed and filtered. Usable DNA was measured by amplifying reference genes present in all nucleated cells, and TCRbeta template counts were normalized to that usable DNA to estimate T cell fraction. Repertoire TCRs were annotated as SARS-CoV-2-specific by exact matching of V gene, CDR3 amino acid sequence and J gene to a known reactive TCR set. MIRA supplied the reference SARS-CoV-2 TCR set, which was filtered for enrichment in COVID-19-positive ImmuneCODE repertoires so that public or cross-reactive TCRs were removed. Using the MIRA antigens, annotated TCRs were further analysed by specific ORF or by position within an ORF. Depth was the summed frequency of annotated unique rearrangements, while breadth was defined as annotated unique rearrangements over total unique productive rearrangements. Two-sided Wilcoxon rank-sum tests were applied when comparing TCR breadth between groups. In TCRdb, the immuneACCESS table is reduced to in-frame sequences with V and J assigned. These tables do not hold every clone; where another copy was compared, an unresolved V gene accounts for under half, and the others remain unexplained. V, J and clone size were drawn from that table, and D and trimming were deduced from the DNA. This sample gives approximately 480,000 clones in total; around 88% of them show up just once. Roughly 13% of the sample is held by the ten biggest clonotypes.

Worth noting for this clone: What this receptor recognizes is not known. Base qualities were left out, and no much larger clone turns up one base away.

Recombination connected TRBV28 to TRBJ2-7; the D gene is perhaps TRBD2, from 5 matching bases. Material: peripheral blood, obtained in a trial of Ad26.COV2.S vaccine versus placebo. This sequence was found in a person aged 18-65 years who received the Ad26.COV2.S COVID-19 vaccine or a placebo. The CDR3 reads as follows: CASSPPRAYEQYF. Here is the DNA: TGTGCCAGCAGTCCCCCGAGGGCCTACGAGCAGTACTTC.